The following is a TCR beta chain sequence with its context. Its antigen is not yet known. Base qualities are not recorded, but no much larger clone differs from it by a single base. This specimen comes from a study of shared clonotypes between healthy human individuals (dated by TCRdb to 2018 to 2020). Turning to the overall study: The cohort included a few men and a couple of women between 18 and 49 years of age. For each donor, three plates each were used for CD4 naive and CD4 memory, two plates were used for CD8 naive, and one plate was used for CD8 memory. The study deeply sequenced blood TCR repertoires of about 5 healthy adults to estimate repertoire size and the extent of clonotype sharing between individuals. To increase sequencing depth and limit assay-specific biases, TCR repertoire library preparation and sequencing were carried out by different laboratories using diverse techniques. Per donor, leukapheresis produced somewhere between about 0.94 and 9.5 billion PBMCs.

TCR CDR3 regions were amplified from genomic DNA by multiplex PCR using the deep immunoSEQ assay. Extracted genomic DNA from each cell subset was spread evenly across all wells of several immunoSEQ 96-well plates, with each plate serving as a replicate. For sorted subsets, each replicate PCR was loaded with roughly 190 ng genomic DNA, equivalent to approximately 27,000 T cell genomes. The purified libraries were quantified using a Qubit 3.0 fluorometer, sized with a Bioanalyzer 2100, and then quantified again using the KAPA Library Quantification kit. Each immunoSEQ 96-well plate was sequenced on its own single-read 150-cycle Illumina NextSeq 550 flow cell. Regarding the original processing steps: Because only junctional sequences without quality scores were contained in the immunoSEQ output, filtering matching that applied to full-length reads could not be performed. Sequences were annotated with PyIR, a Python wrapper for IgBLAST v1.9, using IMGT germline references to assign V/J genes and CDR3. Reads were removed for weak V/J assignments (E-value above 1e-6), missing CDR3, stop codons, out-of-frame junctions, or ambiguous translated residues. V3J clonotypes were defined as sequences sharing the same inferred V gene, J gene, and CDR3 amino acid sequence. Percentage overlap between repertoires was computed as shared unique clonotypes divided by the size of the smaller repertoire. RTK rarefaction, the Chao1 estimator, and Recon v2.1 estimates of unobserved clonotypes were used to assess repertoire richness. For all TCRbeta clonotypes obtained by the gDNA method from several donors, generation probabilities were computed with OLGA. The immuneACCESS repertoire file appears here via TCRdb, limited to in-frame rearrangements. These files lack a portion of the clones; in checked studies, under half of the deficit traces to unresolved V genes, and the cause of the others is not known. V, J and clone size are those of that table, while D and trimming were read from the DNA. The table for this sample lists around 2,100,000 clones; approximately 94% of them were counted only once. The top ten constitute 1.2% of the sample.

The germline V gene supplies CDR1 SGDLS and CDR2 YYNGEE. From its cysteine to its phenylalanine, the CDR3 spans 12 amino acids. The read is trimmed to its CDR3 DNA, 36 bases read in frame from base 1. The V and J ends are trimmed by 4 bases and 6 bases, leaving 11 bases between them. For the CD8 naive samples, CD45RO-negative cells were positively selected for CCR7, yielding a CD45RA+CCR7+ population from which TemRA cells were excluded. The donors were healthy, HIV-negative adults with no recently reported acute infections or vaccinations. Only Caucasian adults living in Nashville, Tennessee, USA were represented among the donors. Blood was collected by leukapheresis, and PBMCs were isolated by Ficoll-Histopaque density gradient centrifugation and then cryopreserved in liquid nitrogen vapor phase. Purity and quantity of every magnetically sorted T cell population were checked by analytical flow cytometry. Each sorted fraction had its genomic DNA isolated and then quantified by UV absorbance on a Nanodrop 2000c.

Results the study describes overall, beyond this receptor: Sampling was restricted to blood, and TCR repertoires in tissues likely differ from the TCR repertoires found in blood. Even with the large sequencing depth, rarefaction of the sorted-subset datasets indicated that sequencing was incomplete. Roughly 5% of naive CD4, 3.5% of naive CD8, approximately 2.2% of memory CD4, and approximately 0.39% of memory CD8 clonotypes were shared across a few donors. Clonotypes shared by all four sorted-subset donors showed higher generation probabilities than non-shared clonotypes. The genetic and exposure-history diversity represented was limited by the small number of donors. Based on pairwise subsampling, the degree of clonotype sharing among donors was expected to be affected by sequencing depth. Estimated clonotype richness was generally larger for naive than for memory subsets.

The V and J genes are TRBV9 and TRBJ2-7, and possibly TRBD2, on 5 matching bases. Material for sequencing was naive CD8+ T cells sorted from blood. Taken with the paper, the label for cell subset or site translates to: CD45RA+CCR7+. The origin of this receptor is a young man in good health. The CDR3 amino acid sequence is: CASSTSLGEQYF. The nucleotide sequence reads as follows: TGTGCCAGCAGCACGTCACTAGGCGAGCAGTACTTC.